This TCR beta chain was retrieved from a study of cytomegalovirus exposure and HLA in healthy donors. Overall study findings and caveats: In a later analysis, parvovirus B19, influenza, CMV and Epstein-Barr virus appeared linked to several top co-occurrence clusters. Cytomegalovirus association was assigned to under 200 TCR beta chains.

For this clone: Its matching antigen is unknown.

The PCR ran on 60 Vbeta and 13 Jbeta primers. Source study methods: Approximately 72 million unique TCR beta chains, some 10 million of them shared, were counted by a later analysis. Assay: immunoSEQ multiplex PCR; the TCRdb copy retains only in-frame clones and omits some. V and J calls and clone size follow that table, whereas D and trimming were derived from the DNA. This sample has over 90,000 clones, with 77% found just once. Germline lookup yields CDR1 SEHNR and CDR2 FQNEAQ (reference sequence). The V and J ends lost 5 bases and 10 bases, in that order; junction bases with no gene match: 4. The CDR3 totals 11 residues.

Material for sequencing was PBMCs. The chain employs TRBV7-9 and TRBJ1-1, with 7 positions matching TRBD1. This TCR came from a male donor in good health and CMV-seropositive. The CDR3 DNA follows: TGTGCCAGCAGCCGACAGGGCCGAGCTTTCTTT. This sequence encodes CASSRQGRAFF.